This T cell receptor beta chain was recorded in a study of blood T cell repertoires in COVID-19. Study details: PBMCs, B-cell-depleted T cells, or T cells provided the cDNA or gDNA that made up the material.

Methods used by the authors: Estimated nucleated cell counts came from reference gene primer amplification. Method: immunoSEQ multiplex PCR; TCRdb's copy keeps in-frame clones and lacks some. The DNA gave D and trimming, while V, J and clone size come from that table. The table lists 250,000 to 300,000 clones, 75% to 90% of them singletons. The germline V gene has CDR1 LNHDA and CDR2 SQIVND (reference sequence). V was cut by 7 bases and J by 7 bases, with 16 bases left in between. The CDR3 is 13 residues long. Sequenced material: peripheral blood. V usage is TRBV19 and J usage is TRBJ1-2, with D unresolved. The source is a man in his fifties or sixties who had recovered from COVID-19. The CDR3 coding sequence is TGTGCCAGTACCCCCCCCGGGGAGTTTGGCTACACCTTC. This translates into CASTPPGEFGYTF.